The 2 T cell receptor beta chains reported below all come from one sample, sequenced in a study of blood T cell repertoires in COVID-19 (dated by TCRdb to between 2020 and 2021). Library prep was done by the immunoSEQ multiplex PCR assay. TCRdb mirrors the immuneACCESS table, restricted to in-frame sequences. Some clones are absent from its copies; in checked studies, under half trace to an unresolved V gene, and the reason for the others is unknown. This sample has about 72,000 clones in its table, and 65% to 90% of those were observed once. 9.5% to 13% of the sample rests with the top ten. The sequencing input was peripheral blood. These receptors were collected from a man between 65 and 85 years old with active or convalescent COVID-19.

This rearrangement joins TRBV11-3 to TRBJ2-4, with unresolved D. CDR3 length: 13 residues. The germline V gene has CDR1 SGHNT and CDR2 YENEEA. Trimming stripped 4 bases from V and 8 bases from J, with 12 bases between. The CDR3 is CASSSRRSDIQYF. The CDR3 DNA reads TGTGCCAGCAGCTCGAGGCGTTCGGACATTCAGTACTTC.

The chain uses TRBV6-5 and TRBJ2-1, with 7 bases that match TRBD2. This CDR3 spans 15 amino acids. Trimming took 6 bases from V and 2 from J; bases not matched to a gene: 7. Germline-derived CDR1 and CDR2 are MNHEY and SVGAGI. The CDR3 reads CASSAQGLAYNEQFF. In DNA form, the CDR3 reads TGTGCCAGCAGCGCGCAAGGACTAGCCTACAATGAGCAGTTCTTC.